This T cell receptor (beta chain) was sequenced in a study of identical twins. MiXCR was run by TCRdb on the 5' RACE reads, yielding one entry per CDR3 protein. The sample records about 300,000 distinct CDR3 sequences, over 9% being singletons. V was pared by 3 bases and J by 5 bases, with 11 bases between. This CDR3 region has 13 residues. Germline V gene lookup returns CDR1 MNHEY and CDR2 SMNVEV (reference sequence). These same records also appear under a second study, on yellow fever vaccine responses in identical twins.

This chain links TRBV27 with TRBJ2-7; possible D gene TRBD2, 5 bases. The sequenced material came from CD8+ T cells sorted from blood. This receptor was identified in a woman aged 18 to 35 in good health. CDR3 in DNA: TGTGCCAGCAGTTTGTCTGAGAGGGACGAGCAGTACGTC. Its protein product is CASSLSERDEQYV.